The subject of this entry is one T cell receptor (beta chain). What it recognizes is unknown. These data come from a study of long-term antiretroviral therapy in people with HIV. Investigators performed immunoSEQ version v3.0 at survey level. TCRdb's table, derived via immunoSEQ multiplex PCR, lists solely in-frame clones and lacks some. The sample lists tens of thousands of clones; 85% to 90% were seen once. Germline CDR1 MNHNY, CDR2 SVGAGI (reference sequence). Losses at the gene ends were 7 bases for V and 7 bases for J; bases not matched to a gene: 7. The CDR3 length is 16 residues. Whole-study findings and limits: Therapy changes, viral resistance and ART adherence were not documented in the available data. Blood sampling spanned 2004 to 2017, possibly under older ART regimens. Subsequent to ART, diversity was augmented yet persisted below that of transplant donor controls.

Every single participant having HIV got treatment inside the United States. The sequenced sample was unsorted PBMCs, obtained 1.2 years after starting antiretroviral therapy. The TCR originated in a woman aged 50 to 60 with HIV. The rearrangement links TRBV6-6 to TRBJ2-1, with 16 nucleotides matching TRBD2. Here the CDR3 reads CASIGTSGGALNEQFF. The CDR3 nucleotides are TGTGCCAGCATCGGGACTAGCGGGGGGGCGTTGAATGAGCAGTTCTTC.